This is a list of T cell receptor beta chains from one sample in a study of response to subunit inactivated influenza vaccine. TCRdb called the RT-PCR reads again in MiXCR, with one record for every CDR3 protein. This table has more than 400,000 distinct CDR3 sequences, 9.5% to 12% appearing once. Sequencing was performed on PBMCs from blood, taken 45 days after vaccination. These receptor sequences come from a man in his fifties or sixties who received an inactivated influenza vaccine. CDR3s include the opening cysteine and the closing phenylalanine or tryptophan. The D gene is left open where the match is weak. Clone size is not always given. Where it is, it says once, few, many or a class for expanded clones.

size: many; D: .; V: TRBV4-3; J: TRBJ1-5; length: 14; CDR3: CASSQGTGQKPQHF; DNA: TGCGCCAGCAGCCAAGGGACCGGACAGAAGCCCCAGCATTTT
size: many; D: .; V: TRBV7-2; J: TRBJ2-1; length: 15; CDR3: CASSLGVVKGNEQFF; DNA: TGTGCCAGCAGCTTAGGGGTAGTGAAAGGGAATGAGCAGTTCTTC
size: many; D: TRBD1; V: TRBV24-1; J: TRBJ2-5; length: 15; CDR3: CATIGDRLNRGGQYF; DNA: TGTGCCACCATTGGGGACAGGCTCAACCGGGGTGGCCAGTACTTC
size: few; D: TRBD1; V: TRBV4-1; J: TRBJ1-4; length: 17; CDR3: CASKGPSPGQGTEKLFF; DNA: TGCGCCAGCAAAGGCCCCTCGCCGGGACAGGGAACTGAAAAACTGTTTTTT
size: many; D: .; V: TRBV10-2; J: TRBJ1-5; length: 14; CDR3: CASSETGSNQPQHF; DNA: TGCGCCAGCAGCGAGACGGGAAGCAATCAGCCCCAGCATTTT
size: few; D: TRBD2; V: TRBV27; J: TRBJ2-3; length: 16; CDR3: CASSLRLAGRSDTQYF; DNA: TGTGCCAGCAGTTTGAGGCTAGCGGGACGCTCAGATACGCAGTATTTT
size: few; D: TRBD2; V: TRBV4-2; J: TRBJ2-5; length: 15; CDR3: CASSQVIGGQETQYF; DNA: TGTGCCAGCAGCCAAGTCATCGGGGGGCAAGAGACCCAGTACTTC
size: .; D: .; V: TRBV28; J: TRBJ1-2; length: 12; CDR3: CASEDESGGYTF; DNA: TGTGCCAGCGAGGACGAGTCTGGTGGCTACACCTTC
size: .; D: TRBD2; V: TRBV7-3; J: TRBJ2-1; length: 13; CDR3: CASTSGRYNEQFF; DNA: TGTGCCAGCACTAGCGGGAGGTACAATGAGCAGTTCTTC
size: .; D: .; V: TRBV20-1; J: TRBJ2-3; length: 12; CDR3: CSATPQGFAQYF; DNA: TGCAGTGCTACCCCACAGGGCTTCGCGCAGTATTTT
size: many; D: TRBD1; V: TRBV6-1; J: TRBJ2-7; length: 15; CDR3: CASRTTGTGIYEQYF; DNA: TGTGCCAGCAGAACTACCGGGACAGGGATCTACGAGCAGTACTTC
size: many; D: .; V: TRBV4-2; J: TRBJ2-7; length: 14; CDR3: CASSQERWSYEQYF; DNA: TGTGCCAGCAGCCAAGAGAGGTGGAGCTACGAGCAGTACTTC
size: few; D: .; V: TRBV3-1; J: TRBJ2-5; length: 16; CDR3: CASSQGLGGLQETQYF; DNA: TGTGCCAGCAGCCAAGGATTGGGGGGCCTCCAAGAGACCCAGTACTTC
size: many; D: .; V: TRBV11-2; J: TRBJ2-2; length: 14; CDR3: CASSLDGTTGELFF; DNA: TGTGCCAGCAGCTTAGATGGGACCACCGGGGAGCTGTTTTTT
size: few; D: TRBD1; V: TRBV6-5; J: TRBJ1-6; length: 15; CDR3: CASSYSMTGTSPLHF; DNA: TGTGCCAGCAGTTACTCTATGACAGGGACATCACCCCTCCACTTT
size: many; D: .; V: TRBV29-1; J: TRBJ2-7; length: 13; CDR3: CSVEAEVDYEQYF; DNA: TGCAGCGTTGAAGCGGAGGTAGACTACGAGCAGTACTTC
size: few; D: .; V: TRBV24-1; J: TRBJ2-1; length: 13; CDR3: CATSDPGPLEQFF; DNA: TGTGCCACCAGTGACCCGGGACCCCTAGAGCAGTTCTTC
size: .; D: .; V: TRBV5-8; J: TRBJ1-1; length: 13; CDR3: CASSWGGAPTAFF; DNA: TGTGCCAGCAGCTGGGGGGGGGCACCCACCGCTTTCTTT
size: many; D: TRBD1; V: TRBV12-3/TRBV12-4; J: TRBJ2-2; length: 16; CDR3: CASRPPGGGNTGELFF; DNA: TGTGCCAGCAGGCCCCCAGGGGGCGGGAACACCGGGGAGCTGTTTTTT
size: .; D: .; V: TRBV12-3/TRBV12-4; J: TRBJ2-7; length: 15; CDR3: CASSFGQGQGYEQYF; DNA: TGTGCCAGCAGTTTCGGTCAGGGTCAGGGGTACGAGCAGTACTTC
size: .; D: TRBD1; V: TRBV7-9; J: TRBJ2-3; length: 15; CDR3: CASSPGTGGPDTQYF; DNA: TGTGCCAGCAGCCCCGGGACAGGGGGTCCAGATACGCAGTATTTT
size: many; D: .; V: TRBV29-1; J: TRBJ1-2; length: 12; CDR3: CSAAGPIHGYTF; DNA: TGCAGCGCCGCGGGGCCCATCCATGGCTACACCTTC
size: .; D: TRBD2; V: TRBV6-1; J: TRBJ2-3; length: 15; CDR3: CASSGTSGGMNTQYF; DNA: TGTGCCAGCTCCGGGACTAGCGGGGGCATGAATACGCAGTATTTT
size: few; D: TRBD1; V: TRBV4-3; J: TRBJ1-6; length: 15; CDR3: CASSLQGAYNSPLHF; DNA: TGCGCCAGCAGCCTACAGGGGGCCTATAATTCACCCCTCCACTTT
size: .; D: .; V: TRBV6-1; J: TRBJ1-6; length: 13; CDR3: CAPRGTYNSPLHF; DNA: TGTGCTCCCCGGGGCACCTATAATTCACCCCTCCACTTT
size: .; D: .; V: TRBV25-1; J: TRBJ2-1; length: 15; CDR3: CASSELVSGGGEQFF; DNA: TGTGCCAGCAGTGAATTGGTTTCGGGGGGCGGTGAGCAGTTCTTC
size: few; D: .; V: TRBV24-1; J: TRBJ2-2; length: 12; CDR3: CATRVATGELFF; DNA: TGTGCCACCCGGGTGGCCACCGGGGAGCTGTTTTTT
size: .; D: TRBD2; V: TRBV7-9; J: TRBJ2-1; length: 13; CDR3: CASSLRREGEQFF; DNA: TGTGCCAGCAGCTTACGGCGGGAGGGTGAGCAGTTCTTC
size: few; D: .; V: TRBV4-3; J: TRBJ2-2; length: 17; CDR3: CASSHHNRVDRTGELFF; DNA: TGCGCCAGCAGCCACCACAACAGGGTCGATAGGACCGGGGAGCTGTTTTTT
size: .; D: .; V: TRBV5-6; J: TRBJ2-2; length: 15; CDR3: CASSLGGARTGELFF; DNA: TGTGCCAGCAGCTTGGGGGGGGCAAGGACCGGGGAGCTGTTTTTT
size: few; D: .; V: TRBV7-2; J: TRBJ1-5; length: 12; CDR3: CASSFKGQPQHF; DNA: TGTGCCAGCAGCTTCAAGGGCCAGCCCCAGCATTTT
size: .; D: TRBD1; V: TRBV12-3/TRBV12-4; J: TRBJ2-7; length: 20; CDR3: CASSLATRGLLNLAQDEQYF; DNA: TGTGCCAGCAGTTTAGCGACCAGGGGGCTATTAAACTTGGCCCAGGACGAGCAGTACTTC
size: many; D: .; V: TRBV7-2; J: TRBJ2-3; length: 14; CDR3: CASSLGIGTDTQYF; DNA: TGTGCCAGCAGCTTAGGTATTGGCACAGATACGCAGTATTTT
size: .; D: .; V: TRBV5-1; J: TRBJ1-1; length: 16; CDR3: CASSPDRPALNTEAFF; DNA: TGCGCCAGCAGCCCTGACAGGCCCGCCTTGAACACTGAAGCTTTCTTT
size: few; D: TRBD1; V: TRBV5-1; J: TRBJ1-4; length: 15; CDR3: CASSYRGHKGEKLFF; DNA: TGCGCCAGCAGCTACAGGGGGCACAAAGGTGAAAAACTGTTTTTT
size: few; D: .; V: TRBV5-1; J: TRBJ2-1; length: 17; CDR3: CASSSGVGRGSYNEQFF; DNA: TGCGCCAGCAGCTCCGGTGTGGGGCGCGGCTCCTACAATGAGCAGTTCTTC
size: few; D: TRBD1; V: TRBV12-3/TRBV12-4; J: TRBJ2-5; length: 16; CDR3: CASSLPRDRGSETQYF; DNA: TGTGCCAGCAGTTTACCCCGGGACAGGGGGTCGGAGACCCAGTACTTC
size: .; D: TRBD1; V: TRBV6-2/TRBV6-3; J: TRBJ2-1; length: 21; CDR3: CASSYWRDRGRSGWGDNEQFF; DNA: TGTGCCAGCAGTTACTGGAGAGACAGGGGGCGCTCGGGGTGGGGTGACAATGAGCAGTTCTTC
size: .; D: TRBD1; V: TRBV7-9; J: TRBJ1-1; length: 15; CDR3: CASSSGQGGDTEAFF; DNA: TGTGCCAGCAGCTCGGGACAGGGGGGGGACACTGAAGCTTTCTTT
size: few; D: TRBD1; V: TRBV7-9; J: TRBJ1-4; length: 15; CDR3: CASSAVVGGREKLFF; DNA: TGTGCCAGCAGCGCGGTGGTAGGGGGCAGGGAAAAACTGTTTTTT
size: .; D: .; V: TRBV30; J: TRBJ1-1; length: 17; CDR3: CAWSTYSRGAGNTEAFF; DNA: TGTGCCTGGAGTACGTATTCTAGGGGCGCTGGGAACACTGAAGCTTTCTTT
size: .; D: TRBD2; V: TRBV6-2/TRBV6-3; J: TRBJ2-1; length: 15; CDR3: CASRPTSGSGDEQFF; DNA: TGTGCCAGCAGACCGACTAGCGGGAGTGGGGATGAGCAGTTCTTC
size: few; D: TRBD2; V: TRBV7-3; J: TRBJ2-1; length: 15; CDR3: CASSLLASGGDEQFF; DNA: TGTGCCAGCAGCTTACTGGCTAGCGGGGGGGATGAGCAGTTCTTC
size: many; D: TRBD1; V: TRBV20-1; J: TRBJ1-5; length: 12; CDR3: CSARTGSQPQHF; DNA: TGCAGTGCCAGGACAGGGTCTCAGCCCCAGCATTTT
size: many; D: .; V: TRBV20-1; J: TRBJ2-5; length: 16; CDR3: CSARDLGRIPPETQYF; DNA: TGCAGTGCTAGAGATCTGGGCCGAATACCTCCAGAGACCCAGTACTTC
size: .; D: TRBD1; V: TRBV20-1; J: TRBJ1-1; length: 14; CDR3: CSAQGGSRNTEAFF; DNA: TGCAGTGCTCAAGGGGGCTCGAGGAACACTGAAGCTTTCTTT
size: .; D: TRBD1; V: TRBV4-2; J: TRBJ2-7; length: 13; CDR3: CASSQVQGREQYF; DNA: TGTGCCAGCAGCCAAGTACAGGGGCGGGAGCAGTACTTC
size: few; D: .; V: TRBV15; J: TRBJ1-2; length: 15; CDR3: CATSRPRGLSSGYTF; DNA: TGTGCCACCAGCAGACCTAGGGGACTCTCAAGTGGCTACACCTTC
size: .; D: TRBD2; V: TRBV7-9; J: TRBJ2-1; length: 17; CDR3: CASSPNVGLADYNEQFF; DNA: TGTGCCAGCAGCCCAAACGTGGGACTAGCGGATTACAATGAGCAGTTCTTC
size: few; D: .; V: TRBV20-1; J: TRBJ1-3; length: 16; CDR3: CSARDAFSGLGATIYF; DNA: TGCAGTGCTAGAGATGCATTCTCTGGGCTAGGGGCCACCATATATTTT
size: many; D: .; V: TRBV20-1; J: TRBJ2-1; length: 13; CDR3: CSARAYSYNEQFF; DNA: TGCAGTGCTAGAGCTTACTCCTACAATGAGCAGTTCTTC
size: few; D: .; V: TRBV20-1; J: TRBJ2-3; length: 15; CDR3: CSALQRSEIGDTQYF; DNA: TGCAGTGCTTTACAGAGGTCTGAGATAGGAGATACGCAGTATTTT
size: .; D: TRBD2; V: TRBV4-3; J: TRBJ2-1; length: 18; CDR3: CASSQDPASGGVYNEQFF; DNA: TGCGCCAGCAGCCAAGATCCGGCCAGCGGGGGGGTTTACAATGAGCAGTTCTTC
size: .; D: TRBD1; V: TRBV20-1; J: TRBJ2-7; length: 19; CDR3: CSARVAHRTGALRGYEQYF; DNA: TGCAGTGCTAGAGTAGCCCATAGGACAGGGGCTCTCCGGGGCTACGAGCAGTACTTC
size: few; D: TRBD2; V: TRBV29-1; J: TRBJ2-3; length: 15; CDR3: CSVGPAGGVTDTQYF; DNA: TGCAGCGTTGGGCCCGCGGGGGGGGTGACAGATACGCAGTATTTT
size: .; D: .; V: TRBV12-3/TRBV12-4; J: TRBJ1-2; length: 14; CDR3: CASSLVPENLYYTF; DNA: TGTGCCAGCAGTTTAGTTCCAGAAAATCTATACTACACCTTC
size: many; D: .; V: TRBV5-4; J: TRBJ2-2; length: 15; CDR3: CASSWGTLNTGELFF; DNA: TGTGCCAGCAGCTGGGGGACACTGAACACCGGGGAGCTGTTTTTT
size: .; D: .; V: TRBV6-5; J: TRBJ2-1; length: 16; CDR3: CASSYAFVGGYNEQFF; DNA: TGTGCCAGCAGTTACGCGTTCGTGGGCGGCTACAATGAGCAGTTCTTC
size: .; D: TRBD2; V: TRBV7-2; J: TRBJ2-1; length: 17; CDR3: CASSSRRLAGAINEQFF; DNA: TGTGCCAGCAGCTCGCGTCGACTAGCGGGGGCGATCAATGAGCAGTTCTTC